This T cell receptor (beta chain) was captured by sequencing in a study of early T cells in non-severe SARS-CoV-2 infection. About the study: Sequencing was performed on bulk RNA from unsorted whole blood, leaving chains unpaired.

Individual cDNA molecules were tagged with unique molecular identifiers. Each CDR3 protein is one row after TCRdb ran MiXCR on the 5' RACE reads. Here the sample spans about 46,000 distinct CDR3 sequences, about 5.2% being singletons. Trimming pared 6 bases from V and 6 bases from J, leaving 12 bases between. The CDR3 spans 12 residues. Germline V gives CDR1 KGHSH, CDR2 LQKENI. In this sample, this clonotype turned up many times. What it binds is not known. Broader study findings: Comparison of clonotypes with VDJdb favored anti-spike CD8 responses while missing private and CD4 specificities.

The clonotype originates from an adult who was a healthcare worker with PCR-confirmed SARS-CoV-2 infection or an uninfected control (not recorded which). The sequences come from whole blood, collected at baseline. V and J are TRBV18 and TRBJ2-7; D may correspond to TRBD1 or TRBD2 (7 bases each). CDR3 bases: TGTGCCAGCTCCTCCAGGGGGGGCGAGCAGTACTTC. Amino acid sequence: CASSSRGGEQYF.